What follows is one TCR beta chain and its context. Its antigen is unidentified. These data come from a study of blood T cells in healthy people across ages. Study-wide results and caveats: Calculation of diversity from one million T cells yielded estimates considered to be underestimates. Donor CMV status was unknown, possibly confounding expanded clonotype changes.

This CDR3 spans 15 amino acids. Germline V gene lookup returns CDR1 MNHNS and CDR2 SASEGT. Trimming cost V 2 bases and J 13 bases, with 21 bases left between them. PCR was performed a second time for about 7 to 12 cycles using a sample-barcoded 5' primer and a J-beta primer mix. TCRdb called the 5' RACE reads again in MiXCR, with one record for every CDR3 protein. The sample includes 550,000 to 600,000 distinct CDR3 sequences, around 50% of them seen just once. Specimen: blood. This clonotype was obtained from a man older than 75 in good health. The chain recombines TRBV6-1 with TRBJ2-1; perhaps TRBD2 as D (6 bases). The CDR3 DNA follows: TGTGCCAGCAGTGAAATGACCCTCCCGGGGGAGACCCAGTTCTTC. Translating gives CASSEMTLPGETQFF.